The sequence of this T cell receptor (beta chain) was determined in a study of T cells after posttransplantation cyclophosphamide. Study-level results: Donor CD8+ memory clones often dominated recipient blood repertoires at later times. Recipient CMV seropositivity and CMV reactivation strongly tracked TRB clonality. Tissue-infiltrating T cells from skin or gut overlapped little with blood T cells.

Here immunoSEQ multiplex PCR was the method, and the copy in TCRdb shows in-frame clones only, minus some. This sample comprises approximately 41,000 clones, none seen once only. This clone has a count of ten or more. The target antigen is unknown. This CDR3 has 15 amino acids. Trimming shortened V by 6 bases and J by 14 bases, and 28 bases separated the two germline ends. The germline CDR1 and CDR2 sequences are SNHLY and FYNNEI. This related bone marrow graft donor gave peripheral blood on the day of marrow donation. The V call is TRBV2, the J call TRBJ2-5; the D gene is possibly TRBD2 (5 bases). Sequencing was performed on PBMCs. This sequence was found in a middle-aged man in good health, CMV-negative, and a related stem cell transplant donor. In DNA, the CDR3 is TGTGCCAGCAGGGAACAAGGCCGCCCCGGGGAAGCAACATACTTC. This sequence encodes CASREQGRPGEATYF.